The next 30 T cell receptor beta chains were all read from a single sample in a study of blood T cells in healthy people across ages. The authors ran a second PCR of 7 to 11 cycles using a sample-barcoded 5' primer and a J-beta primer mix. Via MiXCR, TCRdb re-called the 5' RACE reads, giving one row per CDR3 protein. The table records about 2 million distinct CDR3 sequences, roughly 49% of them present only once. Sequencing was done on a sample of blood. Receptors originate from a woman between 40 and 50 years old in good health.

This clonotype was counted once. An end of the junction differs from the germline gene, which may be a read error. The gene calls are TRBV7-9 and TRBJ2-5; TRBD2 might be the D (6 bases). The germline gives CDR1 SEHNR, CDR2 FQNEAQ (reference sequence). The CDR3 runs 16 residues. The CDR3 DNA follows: TGTGTCAGCAGCTCCCCTCTTGGGGGGTCGGGAGCGCCCCAGTACTTC. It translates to CVSSSPLGGSGAPQYF.

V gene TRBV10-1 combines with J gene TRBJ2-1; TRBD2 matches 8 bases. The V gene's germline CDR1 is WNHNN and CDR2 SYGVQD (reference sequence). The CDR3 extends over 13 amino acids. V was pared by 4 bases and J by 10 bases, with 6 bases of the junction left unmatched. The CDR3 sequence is CASSVSGGQEQFF. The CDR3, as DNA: TGCGCCAGCAGTGTAAGCGGGGGCCAAGAGCAGTTCTTC.

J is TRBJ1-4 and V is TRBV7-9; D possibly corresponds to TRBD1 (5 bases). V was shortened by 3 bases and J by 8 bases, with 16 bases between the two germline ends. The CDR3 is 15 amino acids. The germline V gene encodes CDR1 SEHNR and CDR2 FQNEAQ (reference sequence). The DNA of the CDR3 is TGTGCCAGCAGCTTTGGTGGGACGGATATAGAAAAACTGTTTTTT. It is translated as CASSFGGTDIEKLFF.

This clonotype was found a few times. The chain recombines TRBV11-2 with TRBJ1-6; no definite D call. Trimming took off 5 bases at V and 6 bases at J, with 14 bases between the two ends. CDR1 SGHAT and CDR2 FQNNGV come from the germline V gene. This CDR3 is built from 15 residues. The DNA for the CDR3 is TGTGCCAGCAGCCCGCTTGGTAGGGCTAATTCACCCCTCCACTTT. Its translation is CASSPLGRANSPLHF.

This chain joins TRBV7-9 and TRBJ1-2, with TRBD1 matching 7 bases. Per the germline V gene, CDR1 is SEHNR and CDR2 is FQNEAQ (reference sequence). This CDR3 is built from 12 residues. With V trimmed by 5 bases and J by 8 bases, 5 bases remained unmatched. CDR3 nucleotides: TGTGCCAGCAGCCAACAGGGGTGGGGCTACACCTTC. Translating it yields CASSQQGWGYTF.

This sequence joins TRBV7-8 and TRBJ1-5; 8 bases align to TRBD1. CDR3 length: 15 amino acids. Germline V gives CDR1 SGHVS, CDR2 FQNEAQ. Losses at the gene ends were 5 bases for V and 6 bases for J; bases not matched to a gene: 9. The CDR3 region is CASSPMDRAIQPQHF. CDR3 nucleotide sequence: TGTGCCAGCAGCCCTATGGACAGGGCGATTCAGCCCCAGCATTTT.

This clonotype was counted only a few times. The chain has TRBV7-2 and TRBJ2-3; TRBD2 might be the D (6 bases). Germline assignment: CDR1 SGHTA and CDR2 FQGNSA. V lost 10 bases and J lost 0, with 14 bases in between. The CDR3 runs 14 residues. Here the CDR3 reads CANRRVSSTDTQYF. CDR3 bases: TGTGCCAACAGGAGGGTCAGCAGCACAGATACGCAGTATTTT.

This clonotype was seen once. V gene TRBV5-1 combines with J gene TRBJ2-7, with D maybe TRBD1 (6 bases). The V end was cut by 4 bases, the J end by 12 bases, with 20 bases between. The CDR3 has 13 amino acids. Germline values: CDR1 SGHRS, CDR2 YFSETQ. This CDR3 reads CASSPTNNRDGYF. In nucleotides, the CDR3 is TGCGCCAGCAGCCCTACGAATAACAGGGATGGGTACTTC.

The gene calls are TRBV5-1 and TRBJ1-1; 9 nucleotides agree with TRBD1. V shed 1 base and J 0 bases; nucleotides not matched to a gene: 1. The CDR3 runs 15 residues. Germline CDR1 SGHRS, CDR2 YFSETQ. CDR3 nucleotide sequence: TGCGCCAGCAGCTTGACAGGGGGCCTGAACACTGAAGCTTTCTTT. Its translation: CASSLTGGLNTEAFF.

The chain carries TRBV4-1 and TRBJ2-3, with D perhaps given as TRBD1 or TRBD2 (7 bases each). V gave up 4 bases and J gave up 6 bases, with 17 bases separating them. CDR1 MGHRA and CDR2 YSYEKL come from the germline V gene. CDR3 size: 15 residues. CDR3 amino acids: CASSPSRQGGDTQYF. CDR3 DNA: TGCGCCAGCAGCCCCAGCAGGCAGGGGGGGGATACGCAGTATTTT.

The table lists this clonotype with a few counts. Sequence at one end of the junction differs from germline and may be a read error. The CDR3 nucleotides are TGTAGTGCTACCGGGACAGGGACCTATGGCTACACCTTC. Encoded protein: CSATGTGTYGYTF. V is TRBV20-1 and J is TRBJ1-2; TRBD1 matches at 9 bases. This CDR3 comprises 13 residues. The germline V gene encodes CDR1 DFQATT and CDR2 SNEGSKA (reference sequence).

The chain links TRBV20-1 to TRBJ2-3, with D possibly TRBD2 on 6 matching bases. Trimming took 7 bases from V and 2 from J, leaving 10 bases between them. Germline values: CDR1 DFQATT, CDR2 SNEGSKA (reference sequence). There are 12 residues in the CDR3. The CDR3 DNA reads TGCAGTGGTACGGGAGACACAGATACGCAGTATTTT. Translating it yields CSGTGDTDTQYF.

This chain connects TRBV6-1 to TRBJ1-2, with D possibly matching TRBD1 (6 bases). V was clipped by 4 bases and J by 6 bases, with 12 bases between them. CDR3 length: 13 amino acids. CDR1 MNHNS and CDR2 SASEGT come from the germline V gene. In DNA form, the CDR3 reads TGTGCCAGCAGTGGGGAGGGACAACATGGCTACACCTTC. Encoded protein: CASSGEGQHGYTF.

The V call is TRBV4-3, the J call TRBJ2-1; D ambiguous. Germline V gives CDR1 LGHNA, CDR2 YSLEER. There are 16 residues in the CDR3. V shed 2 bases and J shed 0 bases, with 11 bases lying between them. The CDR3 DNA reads TGCGCCAGCAGCCAACTTAGCTCCGGCTCCTACAATGAGCAGTTCTTC. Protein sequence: CASSQLSSGSYNEQFF.

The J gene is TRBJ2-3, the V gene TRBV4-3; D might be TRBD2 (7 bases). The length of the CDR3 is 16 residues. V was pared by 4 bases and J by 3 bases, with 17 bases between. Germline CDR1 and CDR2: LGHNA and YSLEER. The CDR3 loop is CASSRDWRGGTDTQYF. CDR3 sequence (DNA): TGCGCCAGCAGCCGAGATTGGAGGGGGGGGACAGATACGCAGTATTTT.

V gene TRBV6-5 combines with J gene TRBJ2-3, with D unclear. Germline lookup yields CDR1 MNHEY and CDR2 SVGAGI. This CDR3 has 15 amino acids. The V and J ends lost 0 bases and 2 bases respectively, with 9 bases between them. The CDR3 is CASSYSRNYTDTQYF. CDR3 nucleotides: TGTGCCAGCAGTTACTCGAGGAACTACACAGATACGCAGTATTTT.

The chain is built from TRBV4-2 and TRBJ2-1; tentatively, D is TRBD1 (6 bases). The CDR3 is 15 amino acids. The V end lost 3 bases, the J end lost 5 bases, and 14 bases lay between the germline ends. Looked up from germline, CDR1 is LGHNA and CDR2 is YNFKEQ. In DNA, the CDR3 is TGTGCCAGCAGCCAGATTGGAGGACAGCACAATGAGCAGTTCTTC. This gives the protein CASSQIGGQHNEQFF.

In DNA, the CDR3 is TGTGCCACCGGGGGCCAAACTAGCGGGGACTACGAGCAGTACTTC. Translated: CATGGQTSGDYEQYF. V and J are TRBV28 and TRBJ2-7; TRBD2 aligns across 10 bases. Germline loops: CDR1 MDHEN, CDR2 SYDVKM. The CDR3 loop spans 15 amino acids. Trimming cost V 10 bases and J 3 bases; bases outside gene matches: 12. Full variable domain (outside the CDR3, taken from reference TRBV28 and TRBJ2-7): DVKVTQSSRYLVKRTGEKVFLECVQDMDHENMFWYRQDPGLGLRLIYFSYDVKMKEKGDIPEGYSVSREKKERFSLILESASTNQTSMYLCATGGQTSGDYEQYFGPGTRLTVT.

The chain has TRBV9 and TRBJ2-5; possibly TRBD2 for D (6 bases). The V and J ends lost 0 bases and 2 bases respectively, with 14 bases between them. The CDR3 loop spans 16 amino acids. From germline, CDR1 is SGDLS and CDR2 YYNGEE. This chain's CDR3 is CASSVELADAQETQYF. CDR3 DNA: TGTGCCAGCAGCGTAGAACTAGCTGACGCTCAAGAGACCCAGTACTTC.

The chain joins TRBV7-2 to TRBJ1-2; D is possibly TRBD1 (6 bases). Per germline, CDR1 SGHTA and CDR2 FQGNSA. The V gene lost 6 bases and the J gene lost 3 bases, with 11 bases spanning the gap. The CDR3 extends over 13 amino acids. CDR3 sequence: CASRRTDHYGYTF. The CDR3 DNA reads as TGTGCCAGCAGACGGACAGACCACTATGGCTACACCTTC.

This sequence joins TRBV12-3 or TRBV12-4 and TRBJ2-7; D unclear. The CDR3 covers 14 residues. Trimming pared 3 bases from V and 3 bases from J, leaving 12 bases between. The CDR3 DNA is TGTGCCAGCAGTTTTCAGGAAAAGAACTACGAGCAGTACTTC. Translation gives CASSFQEKNYEQYF.

The chain's CDR3 is CASSTRPISNQPQHF. The CDR3 bases are TGTGCCAGTAGTACTAGGCCGATTAGCAATCAGCCCCAGCATTTT. The V and J genes are TRBV19 and TRBJ1-5; D call uncertain. The CDR3 extends over 15 amino acids. The germline CDR1 and CDR2 sequences are LNHDA and SQIVND (reference sequence). Trimming cost V 4 bases and J 0 bases, with 10 bases left between them.

CDR3: CASSLRDWDSPLHF. CDR3 coding DNA: TGTGCCAGCAGTTTACGGGACTGGGATTCACCCCTCCACTTT. The rearrangement links TRBV28 to TRBJ1-6, with D tentatively TRBD1 (5 bases). V was trimmed by 2 bases and J by 8 bases, leaving 10 bases between them. The CDR3 spans 14 residues. Germline values: CDR1 MDHEN, CDR2 SYDVKM.

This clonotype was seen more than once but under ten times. CDR3 coding DNA: TGCGCCAGCAGCCAGGGGGACACCCTAGGTTCACCCCTCCACTTT. Translation: CASSQGDTLGSPLHF. The rearrangement joins TRBV4-3 to TRBJ1-6; D is possibly TRBD1 (6 bases). This CDR3 has 15 amino acids. Germline CDR1 LGHNA, CDR2 YSLEER. The ends were cut back, 3 bases at V and 9 bases at J, with 15 bases in the middle.

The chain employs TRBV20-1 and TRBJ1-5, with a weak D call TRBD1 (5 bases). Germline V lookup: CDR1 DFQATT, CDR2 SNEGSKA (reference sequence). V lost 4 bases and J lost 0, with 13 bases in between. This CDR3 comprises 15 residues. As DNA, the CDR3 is TGCAGTGCTATGGTAGGGACCACTAGCAATCAGCCCCAGCATTTT. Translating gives CSAMVGTTSNQPQHF.

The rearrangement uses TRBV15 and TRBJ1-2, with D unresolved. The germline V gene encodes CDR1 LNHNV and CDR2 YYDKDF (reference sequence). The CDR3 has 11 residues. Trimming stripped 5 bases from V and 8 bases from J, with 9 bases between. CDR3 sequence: CATSQGYGYTF. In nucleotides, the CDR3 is TGTGCCACCAGCCAAGGGTACGGCTACACCTTC.

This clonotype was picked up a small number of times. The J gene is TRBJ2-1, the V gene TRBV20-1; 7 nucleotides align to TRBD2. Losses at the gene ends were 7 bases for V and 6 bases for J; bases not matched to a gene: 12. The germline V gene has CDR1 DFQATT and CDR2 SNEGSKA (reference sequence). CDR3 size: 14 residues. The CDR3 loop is CSGSKAGRGNEQFF. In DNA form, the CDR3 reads TGCAGTGGCAGCAAAGCGGGGAGGGGCAATGAGCAGTTCTTC.

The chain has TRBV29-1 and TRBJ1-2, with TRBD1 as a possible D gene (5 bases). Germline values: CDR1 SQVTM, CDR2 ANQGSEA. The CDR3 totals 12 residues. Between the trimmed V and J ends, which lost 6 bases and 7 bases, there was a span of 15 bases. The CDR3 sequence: CSVDPSGGGYTF. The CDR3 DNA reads TGCAGCGTCGACCCCTCCGGGGGTGGCTACACCTTC. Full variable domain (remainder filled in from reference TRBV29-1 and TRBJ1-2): SAVISQKPSRDICQRGTSLTIQCQVDSQVTMMFWYRQQPGQSLTLIATANQGSEATYESGFVIDKFPISRPNLTFSTLTVSNMSPEDSSIYLCSVDPSGGGYTFGSGTRLTVV.

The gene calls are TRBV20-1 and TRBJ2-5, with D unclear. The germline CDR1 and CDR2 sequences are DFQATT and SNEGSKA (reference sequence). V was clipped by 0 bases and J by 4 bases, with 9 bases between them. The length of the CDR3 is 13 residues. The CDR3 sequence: CSARDRCLETQYF. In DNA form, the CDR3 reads TGCAGTGCTAGAGATCGATGTCTAGAGACCCAGTACTTC.

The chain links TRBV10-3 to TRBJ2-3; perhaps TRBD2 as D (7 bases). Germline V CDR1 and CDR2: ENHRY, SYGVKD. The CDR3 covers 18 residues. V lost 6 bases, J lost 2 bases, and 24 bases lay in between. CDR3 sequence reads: CAISPGVGGTQLTDTQYF. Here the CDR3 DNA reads TGTGCCATCAGCCCGGGCGTCGGGGGGACACAACTCACAGATACGCAGTATTTT.